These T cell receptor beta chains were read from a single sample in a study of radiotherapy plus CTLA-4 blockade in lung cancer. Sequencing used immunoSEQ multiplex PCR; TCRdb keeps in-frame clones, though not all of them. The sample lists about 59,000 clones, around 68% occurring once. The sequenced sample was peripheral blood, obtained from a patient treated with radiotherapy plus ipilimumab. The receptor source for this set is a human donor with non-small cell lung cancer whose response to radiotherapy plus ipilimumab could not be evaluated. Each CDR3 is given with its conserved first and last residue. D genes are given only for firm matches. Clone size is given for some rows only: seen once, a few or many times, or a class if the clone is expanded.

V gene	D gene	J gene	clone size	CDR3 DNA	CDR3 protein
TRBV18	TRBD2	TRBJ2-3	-	TGTGCCAGCTCACCACCCGCTCGGCTAGCGGGGGGCACGGGGACGCAGTATTTT	CASSPPARLAGGTGTQYF
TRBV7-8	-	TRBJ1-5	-	TGTGCCAGCAGCTTCAACGGTGGCAATCAGCCCCAGCATTTT	CASSFNGGNQPQHF
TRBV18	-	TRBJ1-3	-	TGTGCCAGCTCTACGGGAGGAGCTACTGGAAACACCATATATTTT	CASSTGGATGNTIYF
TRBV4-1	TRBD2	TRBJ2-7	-	TGCGCCAGCAGCCAAGATCTACTAGCGGGACTGGGCGAGCAGTACTTC	CASSQDLLAGLGEQYF
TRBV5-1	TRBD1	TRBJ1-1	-	TGCGCCAGCAGCTTGGAGGACAGGGGTAAGGGTGAAGCTTTCTTT	CASSLEDRGKGEAFF
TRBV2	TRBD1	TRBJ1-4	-	TGTGCCAGCAATTCCGGGACAGGGGCTGAAAAACTGTTTTTT	CASNSGTGAEKLFF
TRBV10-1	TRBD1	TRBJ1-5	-	TGCGCCAGCAGCTCCTGGACAGGGGGCTTTCAGCCCCAGCATTTT	CASSSWTGGFQPQHF
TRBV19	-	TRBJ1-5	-	TGTGCCAGTAGCAACCCAGGGGTATGGAATCAGCCCCAGCATTTT	CASSNPGVWNQPQHF
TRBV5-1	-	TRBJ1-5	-	TGCGCCAGCAGCTTGGGTACAACGAATGCGCCCCAGCATTTT	CASSLGTTNAPQHF
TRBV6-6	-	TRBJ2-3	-	TGTGCCAGCAGGATTCAAAGAGGGGGAATTTCAGATACGCAGTATTTT	CASRIQRGGISDTQYF
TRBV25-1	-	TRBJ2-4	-	TGTGCCAGCAGCCCCGGAAACATTCAGTACTTC	CASSPGNIQYF
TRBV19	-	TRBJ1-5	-	TGTGCCAGTAGTATGCAACGAGGCAATCAGCCCCAGCATTTT	CASSMQRGNQPQHF
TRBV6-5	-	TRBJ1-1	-	TGTGCCAGCACCCAGGGGTTCGGCGCTGAAGCTTTCTTT	CASTQGFGAEAFF
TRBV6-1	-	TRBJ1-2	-	TGTGCCAGCAGTGAAGGTCGGGGGATCTATGGCTACACCTTC	CASSEGRGIYGYTF
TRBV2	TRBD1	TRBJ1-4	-	TGTGCCAGCAGCCGGGACAGTAATGAAAAACTGTTTTTT	CASSRDSNEKLFF
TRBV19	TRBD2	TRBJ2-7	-	TGTGCCAGTAGGCCGACTAGCGGGGGATCCTACGAGCAGTACTTC	CASRPTSGGSYEQYF
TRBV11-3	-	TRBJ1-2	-	TGTGCCAGCAGCTCAGTGGGGAGGGGGTATGGCTACACCTTC	CASSSVGRGYGYTF
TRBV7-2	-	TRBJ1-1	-	TGTGCCAGCAGCCACGACAGTTTGAACACTGAAGCTTTCTTT	CASSHDSLNTEAFF
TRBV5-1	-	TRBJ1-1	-	TGCGCCAGCAGCTTGGTGGCAGAGGGGAACACTGAAGCTTTCTTT	CASSLVAEGNTEAFF
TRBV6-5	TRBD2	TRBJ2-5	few	TGTGCCAGCAGTCCGCGGCTGACTAGCTCAGAGACCCAGTACTTC	CASSPRLTSSETQYF
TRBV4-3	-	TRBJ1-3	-	TGCGCCAGCAGTGCGAACTCTGGAAACACCATATATTTT	CASSANSGNTIYF
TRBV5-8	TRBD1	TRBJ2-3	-	TGTGCCAGCAGCTTGGGGACAGGGACAGATACGCAGTATTTT	CASSLGTGTDTQYF
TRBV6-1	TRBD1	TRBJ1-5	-	TGTGCCAGCAGGGGGACAGGTTTGGGCAATCAGCCCCAGCATTTT	CASRGTGLGNQPQHF
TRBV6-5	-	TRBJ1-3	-	TGTGCCAGCAGTTACGGAGACAGAATATATTTT	CASSYGDRIYF
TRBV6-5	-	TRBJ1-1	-	TGTGCCAGCAAGGACAGAATGAACACTGAAGCTTTCTTT	CASKDRMNTEAFF
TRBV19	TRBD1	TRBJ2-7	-	TGTGCCAGTAGTGACAGGGATTACGAGCAGTACTTC	CASSDRDYEQYF
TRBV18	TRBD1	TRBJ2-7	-	TGTGCCAGCTCACGAAGAGCTGGACAGGTTGAATCCTACGAGCAGTACTTC	CASSRRAGQVESYEQYF
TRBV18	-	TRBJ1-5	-	TGTGCCAGCTCACCATCGAGAGCTTGGCCCCAGCATTTT	CASSPSRAWPQHF
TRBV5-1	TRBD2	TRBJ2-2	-	TGCGCCAGCAGCTTGGCCGCGGGACTAGCGGGAGTGTCCGGGGAGCTGTTTTTT	CASSLAAGLAGVSGELFF
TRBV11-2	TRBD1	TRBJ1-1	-	TGTGCCAGCAGCGTTCGCCGGGACAGGGAAGCTTTCTTT	CASSVRRDREAFF
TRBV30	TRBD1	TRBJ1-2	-	TGTGCCTGGAACTACAGGGGGGGCTACACCTTC	CAWNYRGGYTF